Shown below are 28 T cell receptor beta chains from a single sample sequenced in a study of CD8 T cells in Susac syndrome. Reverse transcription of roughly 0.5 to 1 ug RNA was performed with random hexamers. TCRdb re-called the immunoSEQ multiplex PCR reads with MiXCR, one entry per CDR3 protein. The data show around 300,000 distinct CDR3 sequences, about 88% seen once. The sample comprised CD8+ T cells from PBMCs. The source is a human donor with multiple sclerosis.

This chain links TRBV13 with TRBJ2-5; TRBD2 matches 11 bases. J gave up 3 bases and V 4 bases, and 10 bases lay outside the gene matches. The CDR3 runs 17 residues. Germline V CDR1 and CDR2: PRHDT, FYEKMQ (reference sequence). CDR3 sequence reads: CASSSTGKGLAEETQYF. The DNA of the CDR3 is TGTGCCAGCAGCTCCACCGGGAAGGGACTAGCGGAAGAGACCCAGTACTTC. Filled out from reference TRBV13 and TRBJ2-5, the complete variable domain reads AAGVIQSPRHLIKEKRETATLKCYPIPRHDTVYWYQQGPGQDPQFLISFYEKMQSDKGSIPDRFSAQQFSDYHSELNMSSLELGDSALYFCASSSTGKGLAEETQYFGPGTRLLVL.

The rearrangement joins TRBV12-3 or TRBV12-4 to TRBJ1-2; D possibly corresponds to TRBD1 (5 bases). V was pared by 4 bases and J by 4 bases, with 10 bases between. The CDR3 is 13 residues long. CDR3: CASSWAGGYGYTF. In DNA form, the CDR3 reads TGTGCCAGCAGTTGGGCTGGGGGCTATGGCTACACCTTC.

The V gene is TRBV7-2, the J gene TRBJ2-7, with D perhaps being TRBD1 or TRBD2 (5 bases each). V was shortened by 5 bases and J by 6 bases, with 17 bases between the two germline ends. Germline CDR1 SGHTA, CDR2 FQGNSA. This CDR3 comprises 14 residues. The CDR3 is CASSLILRGGEQYF. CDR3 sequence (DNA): TGTGCCAGCAGCCTAATTCTGAGGGGTGGCGAGCAGTACTTC.

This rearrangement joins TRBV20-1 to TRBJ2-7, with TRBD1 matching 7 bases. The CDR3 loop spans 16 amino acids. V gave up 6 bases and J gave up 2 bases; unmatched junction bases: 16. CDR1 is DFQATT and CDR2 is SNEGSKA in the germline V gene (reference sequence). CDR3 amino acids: CSALGLRGPQAYEQYF. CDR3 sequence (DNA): TGCAGTGCCCTGGGGTTAAGGGGGCCGCAGGCCTACGAGCAGTACTTC.

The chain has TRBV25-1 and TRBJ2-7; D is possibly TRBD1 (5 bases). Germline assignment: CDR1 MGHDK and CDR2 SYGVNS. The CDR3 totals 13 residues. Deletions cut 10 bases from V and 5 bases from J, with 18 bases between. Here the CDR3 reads CATNAGYRDEQYF. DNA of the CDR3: TGTGCCACGAATGCAGGGTATCGGGACGAGCAGTACTTC.

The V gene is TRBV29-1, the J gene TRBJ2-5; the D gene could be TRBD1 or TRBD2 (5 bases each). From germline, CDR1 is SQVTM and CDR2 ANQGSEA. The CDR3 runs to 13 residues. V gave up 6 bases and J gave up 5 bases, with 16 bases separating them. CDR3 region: CSVFRDPGETQYF. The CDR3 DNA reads TGCAGCGTATTCAGGGATCCGGGGGAGACCCAGTACTTC. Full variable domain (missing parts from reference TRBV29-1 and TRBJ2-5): SAVISQKPSRDICQRGTSLTIQCQVDSQVTMMFWYRQQPGQSLTLIATANQGSEATYESGFVIDKFPISRPNLTFSTLTVSNMSPEDSSIYLCSVFRDPGETQYFGPGTRLLVL.

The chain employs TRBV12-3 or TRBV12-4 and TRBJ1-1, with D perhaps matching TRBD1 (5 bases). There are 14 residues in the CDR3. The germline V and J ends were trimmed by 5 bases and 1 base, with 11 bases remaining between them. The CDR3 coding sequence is TGTGCCAGCAGTCCAGGGTTGGGGAACACTGAAGCTTTCTTT. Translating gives CASSPGLGNTEAFF.

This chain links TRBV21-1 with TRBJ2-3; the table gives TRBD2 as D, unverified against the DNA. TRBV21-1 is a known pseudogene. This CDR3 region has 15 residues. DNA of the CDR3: TGTGCCAGCAGCAAAGGGGACTTAAGCACAGATACGCAGTATTTT. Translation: CASSKGDLSTDTQYF.

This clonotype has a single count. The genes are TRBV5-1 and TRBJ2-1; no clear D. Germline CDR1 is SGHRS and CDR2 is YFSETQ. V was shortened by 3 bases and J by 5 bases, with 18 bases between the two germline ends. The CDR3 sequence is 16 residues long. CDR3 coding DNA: TGCGCCAGCAGCTACCCCGCGGTAGGCGCCAACAATGAGCAGTTCTTC. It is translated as CASSYPAVGANNEQFF. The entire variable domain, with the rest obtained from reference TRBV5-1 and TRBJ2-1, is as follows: KAGVTQTPRYLIKTRGQQVTLSCSPISGHRSVSWYQQTPGQGLQFLFEYFSETQRNKGNFPGRFSGRQFSNSRSEMNVSTLELGDSALYLCASSYPAVGANNEQFFGPGTRLTVL.

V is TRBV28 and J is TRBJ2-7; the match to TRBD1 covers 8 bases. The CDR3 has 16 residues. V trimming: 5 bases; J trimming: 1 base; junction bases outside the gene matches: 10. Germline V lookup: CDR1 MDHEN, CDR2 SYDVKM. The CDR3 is CASSGTRDRKSYEQYF. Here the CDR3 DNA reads TGTGCCAGCAGTGGGACCCGGGACAGGAAATCCTACGAGCAGTACTTC.

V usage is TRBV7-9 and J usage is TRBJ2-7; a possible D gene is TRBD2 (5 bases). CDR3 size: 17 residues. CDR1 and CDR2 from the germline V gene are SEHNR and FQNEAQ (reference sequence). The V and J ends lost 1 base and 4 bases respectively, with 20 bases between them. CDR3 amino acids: CASSLESPKRSAYEQYF. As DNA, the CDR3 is TGTGCCAGCAGCTTAGAATCCCCAAAGCGGTCGGCTTACGAGCAGTACTTC.

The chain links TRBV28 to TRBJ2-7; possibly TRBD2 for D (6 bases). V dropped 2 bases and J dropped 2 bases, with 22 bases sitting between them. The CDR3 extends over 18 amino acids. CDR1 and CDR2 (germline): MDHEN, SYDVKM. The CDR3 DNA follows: TGTGCCAGCAGTTTAGACCTCGAGAGGGACTTAACACCCTACGAGCAGTACTTC. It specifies CASSLDLERDLTPYEQYF.

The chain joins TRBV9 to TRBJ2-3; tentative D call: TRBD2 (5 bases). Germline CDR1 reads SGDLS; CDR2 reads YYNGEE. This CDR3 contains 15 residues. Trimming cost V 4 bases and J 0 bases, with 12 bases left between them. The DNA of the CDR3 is TGTGCCAGCAGCTTCGGACTTTTGAGCACAGATACGCAGTATTTT. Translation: CASSFGLLSTDTQYF. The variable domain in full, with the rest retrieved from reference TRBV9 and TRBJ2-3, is DSGVTQTPKHLITATGQRVTLRCSPRSGDLSVYWYQQSLDQGLQFLIQYYNGEERAKGNILERFSAQQFPDLHSELNLSSLELGDSALYFCASSFGLLSTDTQYFGPGTRLTVL.

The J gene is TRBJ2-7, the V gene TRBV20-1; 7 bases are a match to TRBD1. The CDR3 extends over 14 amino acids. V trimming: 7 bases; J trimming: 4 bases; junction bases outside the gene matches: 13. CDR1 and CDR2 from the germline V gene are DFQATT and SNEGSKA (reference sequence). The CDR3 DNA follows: TGCAGTGTCGGTTGGGACAGCGAGCAATACGAGCAGTACTTC. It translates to CSVGWDSEQYEQYF.

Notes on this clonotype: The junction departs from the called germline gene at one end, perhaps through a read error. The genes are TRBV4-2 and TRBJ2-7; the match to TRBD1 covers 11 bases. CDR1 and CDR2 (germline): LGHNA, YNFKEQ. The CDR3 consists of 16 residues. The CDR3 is CASSRNLGQGAYEQCF. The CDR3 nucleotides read TGTGCCAGCAGCCGGAATCTTGGACAGGGGGCATACGAGCAGTGCTTC.

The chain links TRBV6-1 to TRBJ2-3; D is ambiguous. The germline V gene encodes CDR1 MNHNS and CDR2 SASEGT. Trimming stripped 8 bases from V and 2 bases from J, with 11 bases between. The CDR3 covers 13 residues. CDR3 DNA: TGTGCCAGCGCGATTGTGGACACAGATACGCAGTATTTT. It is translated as CASAIVDTDTQYF.

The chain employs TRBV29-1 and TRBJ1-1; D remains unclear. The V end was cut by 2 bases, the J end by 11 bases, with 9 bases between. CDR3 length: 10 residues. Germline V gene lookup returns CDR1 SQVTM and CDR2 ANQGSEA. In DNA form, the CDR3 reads TGCAGCGTTGAAAATCCGGGGGCTTTCTTT. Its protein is CSVENPGAFF.

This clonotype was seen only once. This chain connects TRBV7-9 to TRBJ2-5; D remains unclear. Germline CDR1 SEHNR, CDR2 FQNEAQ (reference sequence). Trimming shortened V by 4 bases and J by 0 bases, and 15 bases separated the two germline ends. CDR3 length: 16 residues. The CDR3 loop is CASSSAQLGYQETQYF. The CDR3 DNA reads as TGTGCCAGCAGCTCGGCACAGCTGGGGTACCAAGAGACCCAGTACTTC. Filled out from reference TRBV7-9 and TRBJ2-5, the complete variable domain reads DTGVSQNPRHKITKRGQNVTFRCDPISEHNRLYWYRQTLGQGPEFLTYFQNEAQLEKSRLLSDRFSAERPKGSFSTLEIQRTEQGDSAMYLCASSSAQLGYQETQYFGPGTRLLVL.

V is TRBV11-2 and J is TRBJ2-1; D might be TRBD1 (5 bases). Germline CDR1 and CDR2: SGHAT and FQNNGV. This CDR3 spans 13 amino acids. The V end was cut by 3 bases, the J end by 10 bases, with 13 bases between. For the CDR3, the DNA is TGTGCCAGCAGCTTGAGCCCAGGGCGGGAGCAGTTCTTC. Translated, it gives CASSLSPGREQFF.

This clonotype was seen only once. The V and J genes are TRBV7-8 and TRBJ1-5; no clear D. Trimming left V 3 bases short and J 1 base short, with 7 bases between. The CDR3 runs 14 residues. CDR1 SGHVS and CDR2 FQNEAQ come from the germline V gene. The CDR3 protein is CASSLRKSNQPQHF. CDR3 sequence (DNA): TGTGCCAGCAGCTTGCGCAAGAGCAATCAGCCCCAGCATTTT.

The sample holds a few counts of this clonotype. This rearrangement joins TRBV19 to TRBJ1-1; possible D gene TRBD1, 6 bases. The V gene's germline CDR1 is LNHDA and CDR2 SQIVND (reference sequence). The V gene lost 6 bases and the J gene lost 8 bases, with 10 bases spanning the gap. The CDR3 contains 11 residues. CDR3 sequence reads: CASRQGTEAFF. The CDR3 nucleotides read TGTGCCAGTAGACAGGGCACCGAAGCTTTCTTT. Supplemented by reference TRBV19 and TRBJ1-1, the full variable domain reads DGGITQSPKYLFRKEGQNVTLSCEQNLNHDAMYWYRQDPGQGLRLIYYSQIVNDFQKGDIAEGYSVSREKKESFPLTVTSAQKNPTAFYLCASRQGTEAFFGQGTRLTVV.

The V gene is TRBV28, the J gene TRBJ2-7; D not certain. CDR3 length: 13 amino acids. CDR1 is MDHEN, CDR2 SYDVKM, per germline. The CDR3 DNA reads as TGTGCTACCGTGGGGTTTTACTCCTACGAGCAGTACTTC. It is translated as CATVGFYSYEQYF.

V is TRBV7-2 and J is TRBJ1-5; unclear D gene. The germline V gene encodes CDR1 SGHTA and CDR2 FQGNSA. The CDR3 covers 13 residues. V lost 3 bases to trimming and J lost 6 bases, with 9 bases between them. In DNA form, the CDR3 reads TGTGCCAGCAGCTTCACCCGGGGTCAGCCCCAGCATTTT. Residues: CASSFTRGQPQHF.

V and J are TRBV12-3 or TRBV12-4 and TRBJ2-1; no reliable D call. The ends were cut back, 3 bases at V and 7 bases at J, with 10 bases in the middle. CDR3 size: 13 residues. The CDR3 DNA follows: TGTGCCAGCAGTTTCCCTCTGCGGAATGAGCAGTTCTTC. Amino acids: CASSFPLRNEQFF.

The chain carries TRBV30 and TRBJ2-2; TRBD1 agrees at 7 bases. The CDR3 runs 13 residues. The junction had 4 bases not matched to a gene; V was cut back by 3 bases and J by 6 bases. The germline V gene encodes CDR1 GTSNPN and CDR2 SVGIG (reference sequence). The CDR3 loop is CAWSQGDAGELFF. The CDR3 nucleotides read TGTGCCTGGAGCCAGGGGGATGCCGGGGAGCTGTTTTTT.

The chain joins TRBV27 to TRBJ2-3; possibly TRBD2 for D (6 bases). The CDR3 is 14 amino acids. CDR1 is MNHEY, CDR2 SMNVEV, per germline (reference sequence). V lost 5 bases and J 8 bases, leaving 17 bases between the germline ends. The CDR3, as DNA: TGTGCCAGCAGTCCCCGGACTAAGTACCCTACGCAGTATTTT. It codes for CASSPRTKYPTQYF.

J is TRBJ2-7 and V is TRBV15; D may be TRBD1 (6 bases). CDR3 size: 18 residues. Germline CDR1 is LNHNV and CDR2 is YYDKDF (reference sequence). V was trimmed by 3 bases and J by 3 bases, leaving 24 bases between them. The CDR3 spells CATSRHRVISDAGYEQYF. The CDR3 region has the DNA TGTGCCACCAGCAGGCACAGGGTCATCTCTGATGCTGGCTACGAGCAGTACTTC.

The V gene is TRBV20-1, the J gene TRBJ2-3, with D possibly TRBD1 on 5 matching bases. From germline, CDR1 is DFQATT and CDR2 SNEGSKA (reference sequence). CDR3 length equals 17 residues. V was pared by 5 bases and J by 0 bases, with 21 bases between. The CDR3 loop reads CSAPRPLPDRSTDTQYF. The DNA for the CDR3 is TGCAGTGCTCCGAGACCCTTACCAGACAGAAGCACAGATACGCAGTATTTT.